This entry lists 4 T cell receptor beta chains sequenced from one sample in a study of blood T cell repertoires in COVID-19. The protocol was immunoSEQ multiplex PCR, while the TCRdb copy is restricted to in-frame clones and leaves out a portion. Among 200,000 to 250,000 clones, roughly four fifths were seen once, and the ten largest hold roughly 7.4%. Input material: peripheral blood. The receptors were sampled from a woman aged 80 or over with COVID-19, enrolled during active disease.

The chain has TRBV2 and TRBJ1-6; perhaps TRBD1 as D (6 bases). The CDR3 is 14 amino acids. The V end lost 6 bases, the J end lost 7 bases, and 13 bases lay between the germline ends. Germline lookup yields CDR1 SNHLY and CDR2 FYNNEI. The CDR3 DNA is TGTGCCAGCAGGATCGAGCAGGGGAATTCACCCCTCCACTTT. Residues: CASRIEQGNSPLHF.

This clone was detected only once. The chain uses TRBV5-6 and TRBJ1-2, with D tentatively TRBD1 (5 bases). Per germline, CDR1 SGHDT and CDR2 YYEEEE. Trimming removed 4 bases at V and 7 bases at J, with 14 bases between. The CDR3 runs to 13 residues. This CDR3 is CASSPAGTPGYTF. The CDR3 coding sequence is TGTGCCAGCAGCCCAGCCGGGACTCCTGGCTACACCTTC.

The V call is TRBV7-2, the J call TRBJ1-2; D uncertain. This CDR3 region has 12 residues. Trimming shortened V by 1 base and J by 6 bases, and 6 bases separated the two germline ends. The germline CDR1 and CDR2 sequences are SGHTA and FQGNSA. The CDR3 sequence is CASSLDGDGYTF. The DNA for the CDR3 is TGTGCCAGCAGCTTAGACGGGGATGGCTACACCTTC.

This CDR3 reads CAIRTGQSENTEAFF. Written as DNA, the CDR3 is TGTGCCATCAGGACGGGACAGTCAGAGAACACTGAAGCTTTCTTT. This chain connects TRBV10-3 to TRBJ1-1; 7 nucleotides match TRBD1. Trimming removed 6 bases from V and 1 base from J; junction bases left unmatched: 8. Germline CDR1 is ENHRY and CDR2 is SYGVKD. This CDR3 has 15 amino acids.